Presented here are 29 T cell receptor beta chains from one specimen sequenced in a study of CD4+ T cells in melanoma. Some clones are missing from TCRdb's copy, which holds only in-frame ones; the method was immunoSEQ multiplex PCR. The data show 13,000 to 15,000 clones, with about 64% seen just once and 15% to 20% held by the top ten. Sequenced sample: cells from a culture (not recorded whether cultured in vitro). The origin of the receptors is a human donor with melanoma.

A single count supports this clone. This chain joins TRBV6-5 and TRBJ1-2, with 8 positions matching TRBD1. Per germline, CDR1 MNHEY and CDR2 SVGAGI. Trimming took 7 bases from V and 7 from J; bases not matched to a gene: 14. The length of the CDR3 is 15 residues. CDR3 residues: CASKRGDRLLGGYTF. CDR3 DNA: TGTGCCAGCAAGAGGGGGGACAGGTTGCTCGGTGGCTACACCTTC.

The rearrangement joins TRBV5-5 to TRBJ2-5; D may be TRBD2 (6 bases). The germline CDR1 and CDR2 sequences are SGHKS and YYEKEE (reference sequence). V lost 4 bases to trimming and J lost 3 bases, with 16 bases between them. This CDR3 region has 15 residues. For the CDR3, the DNA is TGTGCCAGCAGCCGGGCCGGAGGGACCGAAGAGACCCAGTACTTC. The encoded protein is CASSRAGGTEETQYF.

The chain recombines TRBV9 with TRBJ1-2; D gene uncertain. Germline V gives CDR1 SGDLS, CDR2 YYNGEE. Trimming left V 4 bases short and J 4 bases short, with 17 bases between. This CDR3 is built from 15 residues. The CDR3 DNA reads TGTGCCAGCAGCCCCGCCTGGGCCGGGTTCTATGGCTACACCTTC. It translates to CASSPAWAGFYGYTF.

The J gene is TRBJ1-3, the V gene TRBV6-1; TRBD1 aligns across 7 bases. This CDR3 contains 15 residues. V gave up 6 bases and J gave up 2 bases; unmatched junction bases: 7. Per germline, CDR1 MNHNS and CDR2 SASEGT. Here the CDR3 DNA reads TGTGCCAGCAGCTGGACAGGCACGGCTGGAAACACCATATATTTT. Translating gives CASSWTGTAGNTIYF.

V is TRBV6-1 and J is TRBJ2-1, with 10 bases that match TRBD2. Losses at the gene ends were 4 bases for V and 3 bases for J; bases not matched to a gene: 6. The CDR3 is 16 amino acids. Germline assignment: CDR1 MNHNS and CDR2 SASEGT. The CDR3 protein is CASSGASGGLYNEQFF. The CDR3 DNA is TGTGCCAGCAGTGGCGCTAGCGGGGGTCTCTACAATGAGCAGTTCTTC.

This clone was seen more than once but under ten times. The chain carries TRBV6-5 and TRBJ1-2; D is uncertain. Germline V gene sequence: CDR1 MNHEY, CDR2 SVGAGI. Trimming left V 1 base short and J 2 bases short, with 8 bases between. The CDR3 is 14 residues long. The CDR3 coding sequence is TGTGCCAGCAGTTACTTTGGAGGAAACTATGGCTACACCTTC. Translating it yields CASSYFGGNYGYTF.

The chain is built from TRBV18 and TRBJ2-7, with 7 bases fitting TRBD1. Per germline, CDR1 KGHSH and CDR2 LQKENI. The V segment lost 3 bases and the J segment 2 bases; nucleotides outside the gene matches: 4. The CDR3 covers 14 residues. CDR3 residues: CASSPRQGTYEQYF. The CDR3 DNA follows: TGTGCCAGCTCACCCCGACAGGGTACCTACGAGCAGTACTTC.

The V call is TRBV5-1, the J call TRBJ1-4; TRBD1 matches 7 bases. Germline V CDR1 and CDR2: SGHRS, YFSETQ. J gave up 1 base and V 2 bases, and 2 bases lay outside the gene matches. The CDR3 sequence is 15 residues long. The DNA for the CDR3 is TGCGCCAGCAGCTTAACAGGGGTAACTAATGAAAAACTGTTTTTT. Translation: CASSLTGVTNEKLFF.

V and J are TRBV27 and TRBJ2-5; D might be TRBD1 (5 bases). This CDR3 region has 14 residues. V was trimmed by 5 bases and J by 0 bases, leaving 10 bases between them. The germline V gene encodes CDR1 MNHEY and CDR2 SMNVEV (reference sequence). The CDR3: CASSHDSYQETQYF. In DNA form, the CDR3 reads TGTGCCAGCAGTCATGACAGCTACCAAGAGACCCAGTACTTC.

The rearrangement uses TRBV6-1 and TRBJ1-2; perhaps TRBD1 as D (5 bases). CDR1 MNHNS and CDR2 SASEGT come from the germline V gene. Trimming shortened V by 6 bases and J by 8 bases, and 19 bases separated the two germline ends. The CDR3 totals 14 residues. The CDR3 spells CASSGTRGFSGYTF. CDR3 bases: TGTGCCAGCAGCGGCACAAGGGGTTTTTCAGGCTACACCTTC.

This clone was seen a single time. The chain combines TRBV6-5 with TRBJ1-2; D uncertain. The CDR3 has 12 amino acids. The germline V gene encodes CDR1 MNHEY and CDR2 SVGAGI. The V and J ends lost 10 bases and 8 bases respectively, with 17 bases between them. CDR3 in DNA: TGTGCCATTCGGACCCCCATCGGGGGCTACACCTTC. Translation gives CAIRTPIGGYTF.

The rearrangement links TRBV11-3 to TRBJ2-1; tentative D call: TRBD1 (5 bases). V was trimmed by 6 bases and J by 7 bases, leaving 7 bases between them. Germline assignment: CDR1 SGHNT and CDR2 YENEEA. The length of the CDR3 is 11 residues. For the CDR3, the DNA is TGTGCCAGCAGGGGGCAGAATGAGCAGTTCTTC. Amino acid sequence: CASRGQNEQFF.

This clone was recorded a few times. J is TRBJ1-5 and V is TRBV19; TRBD1 is a possible D gene (6 bases). Germline V gene lookup returns CDR1 LNHDA and CDR2 SQIVND (reference sequence). This CDR3 is built from 16 residues. V was clipped by 2 bases and J by 0 bases, with 11 bases between them. This chain's CDR3 is CASSITGAFSNQPQHF. Written as DNA, the CDR3 is TGTGCCAGTAGTATAACGGGGGCGTTTAGCAATCAGCCCCAGCATTTT.

The chain links TRBV2 to TRBJ1-2; a possible D gene is TRBD1 (5 bases). Between the trimmed V and J ends, which lost 4 bases and 4 bases, there was a span of 19 bases. This CDR3 spans 16 amino acids. CDR1 and CDR2 from the germline V gene are SNHLY and FYNNEI. CDR3 in DNA: TGTGCCAGCAGTGCCTCTATCAGGGATTTCTCCTATGGCTACACCTTC. This sequence encodes CASSASIRDFSYGYTF.

The rearrangement links TRBV29-1 to TRBJ2-1; possible D gene TRBD2, 5 bases. The germline CDR1 and CDR2 sequences are SQVTM and ANQGSEA. The CDR3 spans 12 residues. Deletions cut 4 bases from V and 8 bases from J, with 12 bases between. The CDR3 coding sequence is TGCAGCGTTGCCATTGGGAGTTATGAGCAGTTCTTC. It yields the protein CSVAIGSYEQFF.

The rearrangement links TRBV11-2 to TRBJ1-1; D may be TRBD1 (5 bases). There are 14 residues in the CDR3. The V end lost 5 bases, the J end lost 4 bases, and 14 bases lay between the germline ends. The germline CDR1 and CDR2 sequences are SGHAT and FQNNGV. CDR3 in amino acids: CASSPRKGSTEAFF. For the CDR3, the DNA is TGTGCCAGCAGCCCAAGGAAGGGGAGCACTGAAGCTTTCTTT.

J is TRBJ1-1 and V is TRBV11-2; 7 nucleotides agree with TRBD1. The junction had 2 bases not matched to a gene; V was cut back by 3 bases and J by 1 base. The CDR3 is 14 amino acids. The V gene's germline CDR1 is SGHAT and CDR2 FQNNGV. The CDR3 loop is CASSFRQGNTEAFF. DNA of the CDR3: TGTGCCAGCAGCTTCCGACAGGGGAACACTGAAGCTTTCTTT.

In this sample, this clone turned up a few times. The chain combines TRBV6-1 with TRBJ2-7; a possible D gene is TRBD1 (5 bases). Germline V gene sequence: CDR1 MNHNS, CDR2 SASEGT. This CDR3 region has 14 residues. V dropped 6 bases and J dropped 1 base, with 13 bases sitting between them. CDR3 DNA: TGTGCCAGCAGAAGGGTAGGGGAATCCTACGAGCAGTACTTC. Translating it yields CASRRVGESYEQYF.

In its sample, this clone was seen a few times. This chain uses TRBV27 with TRBJ1-2; 11 bases are a match to TRBD1. The CDR3 loop spans 15 amino acids. From germline, CDR1 is MNHEY and CDR2 SMNVEV (reference sequence). J lost 8 bases, V lost 5 bases, and 10 bases had no gene match. CDR3 sequence (DNA): TGTGCCAGCAGTGCATACGGACAGGGGGCGGGAGGCTACACCTTC. Amino acids: CASSAYGQGAGGYTF.

This chain uses TRBV18 with TRBJ1-5; D not resolved. The CDR3 sequence is 19 residues long. Germline values: CDR1 KGHSH, CDR2 LQKENI. Trimming stripped 3 bases from V and 0 bases from J, with 21 bases between. The CDR3 sequence is CASSPTSRDLDLSNQPQHF. For the CDR3, the DNA is TGTGCCAGCTCACCCACATCGAGAGACCTAGACCTTAGCAATCAGCCCCAGCATTTT.

In its sample, this clone was seen once. This chain connects TRBV10-2 to TRBJ1-2; D unclear. The CDR3 loop spans 17 amino acids. Germline CDR1 is WSHSY and CDR2 is SAAADI. The V end was cut by 11 bases, the J end by 5 bases, with 30 bases between. The CDR3 bases are TGCGCCTATCCGCCTGGCCCCGCGCTTCCACGCGTGTATGGCTACACCTTC. It codes for CAYPPGPALPRVYGYTF.

The rearrangement uses TRBV4-2 and TRBJ2-5; D uncertain. The V and J ends lost 0 bases and 5 bases respectively, with 10 bases between them. The germline V gene encodes CDR1 LGHNA and CDR2 YNFKEQ. The CDR3 runs to 14 residues. The CDR3 DNA is TGTGCCAGCAGCCAAGAAATGGGTCGCGAGACCCAGTACTTC. Its translation: CASSQEMGRETQYF.

The V call is TRBV5-1, the J call TRBJ1-2, with 7 bases that match TRBD1. After removal of 4 bases from V and 7 bases from J, the junction contained 13 bases not matched to a gene. CDR1 is SGHRS and CDR2 is YFSETQ in the germline V gene. The CDR3 has 15 amino acids. CDR3 sequence reads: CASSTGDSLRFGYTF. For the CDR3, the DNA is TGCGCCAGCAGCACAGGGGACAGCCTCAGATTTGGCTACACCTTC.

The V call is TRBV5-1, the J call TRBJ1-1, with 9 positions matching TRBD1. The CDR3 is 16 residues long. Germline CDR1 is SGHRS and CDR2 is YFSETQ. J gave up 2 bases and V 0 bases, and 5 bases lay outside the gene matches. The CDR3 protein is CASSLAWTGVNTEAFF. The CDR3 nucleotides read TGCGCCAGCAGCTTGGCCTGGACAGGGGTTAACACTGAAGCTTTCTTT.

The chain combines TRBV9 with TRBJ1-4; no reliable D call. Germline CDR1 is SGDLS and CDR2 is YYNGEE. V shed 3 bases and J shed 0 bases, with 6 bases lying between them. This CDR3 is 14 amino acids long. The chain's CDR3 is CASSGRATNEKLFF. Here the CDR3 DNA reads TGTGCCAGCAGCGGTCGAGCAACTAATGAAAAACTGTTTTTT.

As for this clone: The junction shows a germline mismatch at one end, possibly a read error. The chain combines TRBV7-7 with TRBJ2-5, with TRBD2 matching over 9 bases. The CDR3 sequence is 15 residues long. Looked up from germline, CDR1 is SSHAT and CDR2 is FNYEAQ (reference sequence). The CDR3 bases are TGTGCTAGCAGCTTAGGCGGGGGGGCCGGAGAGACCCAGTACTTC. It is translated as CASSLGGGAGETQYF.

The gene calls are TRBV7-8 and TRBJ1-2; TRBD1 aligns across 8 bases. This CDR3 is built from 15 residues. CDR1 is SGHVS and CDR2 is FQNEAQ in the germline V gene. V shed 4 bases and J 6 bases; nucleotides not matched to a gene: 10. CDR3 residues: CASSSRLGRGHGYTF. The DNA of the CDR3 is TGTGCCAGCAGCTCTCGGCTGGGCAGGGGGCATGGCTACACCTTC.

The chain recombines TRBV11-2 with TRBJ2-5; D remains ambiguous. CDR1 and CDR2 (germline): SGHAT, FQNNGV. The CDR3 loop spans 16 amino acids. The V gene lost 5 bases and the J gene lost 1 base, with 17 bases spanning the gap. The CDR3 loop is CASSPIRSRPQETQYF. The CDR3 region has the DNA TGTGCCAGCAGCCCCATTAGGTCACGTCCCCAAGAGACCCAGTACTTC.

This clone was detected a few times. CDR3 region: CASHSRGGINQPQHF. CDR3 nucleotides: TGTGCCAGCCACTCCCGCGGGGGCATCAATCAGCCCCAGCATTTT. The V and J genes are TRBV19 and TRBJ1-5; maybe TRBD1 (6 bases). Germline CDR1 LNHDA, CDR2 SQIVND (reference sequence). The CDR3 contains 15 residues. The germline V and J ends were trimmed by 9 bases and 3 bases, with 18 bases remaining between them.